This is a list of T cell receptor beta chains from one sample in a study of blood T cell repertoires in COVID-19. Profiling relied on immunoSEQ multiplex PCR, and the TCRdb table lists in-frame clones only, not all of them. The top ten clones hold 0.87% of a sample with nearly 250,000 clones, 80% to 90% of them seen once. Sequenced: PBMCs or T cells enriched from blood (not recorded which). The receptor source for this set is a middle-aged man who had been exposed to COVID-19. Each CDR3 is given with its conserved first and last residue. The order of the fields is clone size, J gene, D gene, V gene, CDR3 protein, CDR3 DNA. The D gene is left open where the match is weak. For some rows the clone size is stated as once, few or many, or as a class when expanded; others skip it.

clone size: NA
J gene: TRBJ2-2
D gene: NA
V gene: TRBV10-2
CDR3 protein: CASSGQGGTGELFF
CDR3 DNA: TGCGCCAGCAGTGGCCAGGGGGGCACCGGGGAGCTGTTTTTT

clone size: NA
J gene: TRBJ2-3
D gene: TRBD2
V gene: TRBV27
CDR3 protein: CASSLLAGRFTDTQYF
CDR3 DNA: TGTGCCAGCAGTCTTTTAGCGGGGAGGTTCACAGATACGCAGTATTTT

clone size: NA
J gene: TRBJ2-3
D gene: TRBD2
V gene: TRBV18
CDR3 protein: CASSFLPTSITDTQYF
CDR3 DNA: TGTGCCAGCTCATTCCTTCCGACTAGCATCACAGATACGCAGTATTTT

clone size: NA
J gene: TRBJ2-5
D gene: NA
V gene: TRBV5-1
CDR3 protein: CASSFHPEETQYF
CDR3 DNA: TGCGCCAGCAGCTTCCATCCGGAAGAGACCCAGTACTTC

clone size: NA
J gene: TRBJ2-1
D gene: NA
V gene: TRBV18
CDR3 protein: CASSPAENEQFF
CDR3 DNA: TGTGCCAGCTCACCGGCGGAGAATGAGCAGTTCTTC

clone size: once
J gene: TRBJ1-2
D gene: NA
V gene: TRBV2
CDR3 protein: CASSIGQLYGYTF
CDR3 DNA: TGTGCCAGCAGTATCGGACAGCTCTATGGCTACACCTTC

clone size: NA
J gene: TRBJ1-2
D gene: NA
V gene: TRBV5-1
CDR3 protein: CASSLLGAGGYTF
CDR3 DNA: TGCGCCAGCAGCTTGTTGGGGGCGGGTGGCTACACCTTC

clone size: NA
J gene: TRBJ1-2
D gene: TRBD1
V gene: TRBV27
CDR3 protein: CASSLRARDSNYGYTF
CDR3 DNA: TGTGCCAGCAGTTTAAGGGCCCGGGACAGTAACTATGGCTACACCTTC

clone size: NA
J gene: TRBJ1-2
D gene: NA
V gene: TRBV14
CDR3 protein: CASSRPLGRFDYGYTF
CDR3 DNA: TGTGCCAGCAGCAGGCCGCTGGGCCGATTTGACTATGGCTACACCTTC

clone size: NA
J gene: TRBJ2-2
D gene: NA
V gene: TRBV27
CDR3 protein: CASSLYFRTNTGELFF
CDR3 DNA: TGTGCCAGCAGTTTATATTTCAGGACTAACACCGGGGAGCTGTTTTTT

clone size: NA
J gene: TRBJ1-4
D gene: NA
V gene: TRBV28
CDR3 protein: CASSLWETGLTNEKLFF
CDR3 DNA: TGTGCCAGCAGTTTATGGGAAACAGGGTTAACTAATGAAAAACTGTTTTTT

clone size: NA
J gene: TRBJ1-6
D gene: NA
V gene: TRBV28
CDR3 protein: CASSFLGEHSPLHF
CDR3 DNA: TGTGCCAGCAGTTTTCTTGGGGAGCATTCACCCCTCCACTTT

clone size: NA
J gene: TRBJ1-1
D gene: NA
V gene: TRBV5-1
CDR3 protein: CASSSTGRDTEAFF
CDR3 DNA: TGCGCCAGCAGCTCGACTGGGCGGGACACTGAAGCTTTCTTT

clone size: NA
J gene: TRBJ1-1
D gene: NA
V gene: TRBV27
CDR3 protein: CASSLTSTGLSTEAFF
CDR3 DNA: TGTGCCAGCAGTTTAACCTCGACAGGCCTGAGCACTGAAGCTTTCTTT

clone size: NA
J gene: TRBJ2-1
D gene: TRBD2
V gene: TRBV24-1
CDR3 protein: CATSDPGTSGRINEQFF
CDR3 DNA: TGTGCCACCAGTGATCCGGGGACTAGCGGGAGGATCAATGAGCAGTTCTTC

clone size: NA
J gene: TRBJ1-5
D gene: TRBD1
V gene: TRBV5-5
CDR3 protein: CASSLTGDEQPQHF
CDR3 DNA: TGTGCCAGCAGCCTAACAGGGGACGAACAGCCCCAGCATTTT

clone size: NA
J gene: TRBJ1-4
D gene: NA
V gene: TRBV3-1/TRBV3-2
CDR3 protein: CASSQAGASDEKLFF
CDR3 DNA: TGTGCCAGCAGCCAAGCTGGAGCATCTGATGAAAAACTGTTTTTT

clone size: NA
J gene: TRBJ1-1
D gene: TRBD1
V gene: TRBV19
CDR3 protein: CASIRTGRKTEAFF
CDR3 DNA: TGTGCCAGTATTCGGACAGGGCGAAAGACTGAAGCTTTCTTT

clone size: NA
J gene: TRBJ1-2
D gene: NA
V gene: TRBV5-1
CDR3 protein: CASSFDSGALDYGYTF
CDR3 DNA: TGCGCCAGCAGCTTCGACAGCGGGGCGTTGGACTATGGCTACACCTTC

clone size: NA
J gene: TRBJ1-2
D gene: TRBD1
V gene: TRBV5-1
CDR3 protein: CASSLHRDSLNYGYTF
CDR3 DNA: TGCGCCAGCAGCTTGCACAGGGACAGTCTTAACTATGGCTACACCTTC

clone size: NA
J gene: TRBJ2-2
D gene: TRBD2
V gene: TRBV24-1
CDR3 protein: CATSDATSGRTGELFF
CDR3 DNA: TGTGCCACCAGTGACGCAACTAGCGGAAGGACCGGGGAGCTGTTTTTT

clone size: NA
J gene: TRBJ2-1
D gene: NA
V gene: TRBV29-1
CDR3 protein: CSVEGGRGTDEQFF
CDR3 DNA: TGCAGCGTTGAAGGGGGCAGGGGCACCGATGAGCAGTTCTTC

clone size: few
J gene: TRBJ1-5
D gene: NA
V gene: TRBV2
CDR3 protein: CASSPPSNQPQHF
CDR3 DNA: TGTGCCAGCAGTCCTCCGAGCAATCAGCCCCAGCATTTT

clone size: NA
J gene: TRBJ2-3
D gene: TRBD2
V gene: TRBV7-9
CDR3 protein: CASSPGLAVLSTDTQYF
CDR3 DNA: TGTGCCAGCAGCCCGGGACTAGCGGTACTCTCCACAGATACGCAGTATTTT

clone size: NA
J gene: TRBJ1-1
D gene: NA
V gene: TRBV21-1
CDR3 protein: CASSKALREAFF
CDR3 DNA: TGTGCCAGCAGCAAAGCGCTTAGAGAAGCTTTCTTT

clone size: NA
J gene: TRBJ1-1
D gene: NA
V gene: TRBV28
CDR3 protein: CASSLSRGGTEAFF
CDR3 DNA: TGTGCCAGCAGTTTAAGCAGGGGAGGGACTGAAGCTTTCTTT

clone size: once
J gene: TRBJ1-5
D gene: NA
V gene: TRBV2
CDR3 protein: CASSYSNQPQHF
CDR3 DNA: TGTGCCAGCAGTTATAGCAATCAGCCCCAGCATTTT

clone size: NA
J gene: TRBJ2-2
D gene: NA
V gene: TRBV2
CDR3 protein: CASGGPTYPTKKTNTGELFF
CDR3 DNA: TGTGCCAGCGGCGGGCCGACCTACCCGACCAAGAAAACGAACACCGGGGAGCTGTTTTTT

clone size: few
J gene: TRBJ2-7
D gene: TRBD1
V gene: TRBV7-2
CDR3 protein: CASSLKEQGRYEQYF
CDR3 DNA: TGTGCCAGCAGCTTAAAGGAACAGGGGAGATACGAGCAGTACTTC

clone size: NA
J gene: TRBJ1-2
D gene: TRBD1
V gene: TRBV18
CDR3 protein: CASSPLTGQGYQAYGYTF
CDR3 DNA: TGTGCCAGCTCACCACTCACGGGACAGGGGTATCAGGCCTATGGCTACACCTTC

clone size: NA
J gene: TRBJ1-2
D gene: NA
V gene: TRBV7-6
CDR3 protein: CASSLGRLYGYTF
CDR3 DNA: TGTGCCAGCAGCTTAGGCAGACTCTATGGCTACACCTTC

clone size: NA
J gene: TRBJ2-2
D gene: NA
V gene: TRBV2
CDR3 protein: CASTNHGGNTGELFF
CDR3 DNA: TGTGCCAGCACCAATCACGGGGGGAACACCGGGGAGCTGTTTTTT

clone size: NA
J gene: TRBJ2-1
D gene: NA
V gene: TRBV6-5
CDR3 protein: CASRDRRDLQFF
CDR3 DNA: TGTGCCAGCAGGGATCGCCGGGACTTGCAGTTCTTC

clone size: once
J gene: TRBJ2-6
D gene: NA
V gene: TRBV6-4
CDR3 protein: CATRSSGANVLTF
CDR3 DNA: TGTGCCACCAGGAGCTCTGGGGCCAACGTCCTGACTTTC

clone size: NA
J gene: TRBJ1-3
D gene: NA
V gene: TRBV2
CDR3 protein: CASSVISGPGNTIYF
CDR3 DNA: TGTGCCAGCAGTGTTATATCAGGCCCCGGAAACACCATATATTTT

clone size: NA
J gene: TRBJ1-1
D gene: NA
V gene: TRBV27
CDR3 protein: CASSLSYGNTEAFF
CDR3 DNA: TGTGCCAGCAGTTTATCCTACGGGAACACTGAAGCTTTCTTT

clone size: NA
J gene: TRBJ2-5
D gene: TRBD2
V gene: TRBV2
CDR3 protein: CASRGLAGPPQYF
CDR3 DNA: TGTGCCAGCAGGGGACTAGCGGGCCCCCCCCAGTACTTC

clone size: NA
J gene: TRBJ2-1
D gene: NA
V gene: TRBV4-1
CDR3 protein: CASSQDNRPLWAEQFF
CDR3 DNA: TGCGCCAGCAGCCAAGATAATAGACCCCTTTGGGCTGAGCAGTTCTTC

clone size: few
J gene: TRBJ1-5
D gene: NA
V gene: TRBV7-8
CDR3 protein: CASSLYTSMPQHF
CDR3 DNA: TGTGCCAGCAGCTTATACACCAGTATGCCCCAGCATTTT

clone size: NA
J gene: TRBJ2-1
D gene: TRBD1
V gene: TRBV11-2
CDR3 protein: CASSLHYRGVESNEQFF
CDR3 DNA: TGTGCCAGCAGCCTCCATTACAGGGGTGTTGAGTCCAATGAGCAGTTCTTC

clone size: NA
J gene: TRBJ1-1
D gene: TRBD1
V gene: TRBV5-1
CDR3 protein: CASSATQGTRTEAFF
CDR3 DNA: TGCGCCAGCAGCGCCACACAGGGGACTCGCACTGAAGCTTTCTTT

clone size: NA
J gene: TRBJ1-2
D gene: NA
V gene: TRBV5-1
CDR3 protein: CASSLDPRDYGYTF
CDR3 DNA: TGCGCCAGCAGCTTGGACCCACGGGACTATGGCTACACCTTC

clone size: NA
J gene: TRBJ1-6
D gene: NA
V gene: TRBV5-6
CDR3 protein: CASSLAGSSSPLHF
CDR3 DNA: TGTGCCAGCAGCTTGGCTGGGTCTAGTTCACCCCTCCACTTT

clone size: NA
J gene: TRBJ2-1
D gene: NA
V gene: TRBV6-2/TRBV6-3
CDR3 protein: CASSFGLLYNEQFF
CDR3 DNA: TGTGCCAGCAGTTTCGGACTATTATACAATGAGCAGTTCTTC

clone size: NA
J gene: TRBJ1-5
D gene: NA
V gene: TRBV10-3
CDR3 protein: CAISELGGGNQPQHF
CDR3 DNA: TGTGCCATCAGTGAACTAGGGGGGGGGAATCAGCCCCAGCATTTT

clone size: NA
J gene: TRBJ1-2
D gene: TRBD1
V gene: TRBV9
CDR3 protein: CASSDRGKGGYTF
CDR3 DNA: TGTGCCAGCAGCGACAGGGGTAAAGGTGGCTACACCTTC

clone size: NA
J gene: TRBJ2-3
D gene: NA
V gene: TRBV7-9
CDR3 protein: CASTNHKGVSTDTQYF
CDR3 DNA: TGTGCCAGCACTAATCATAAGGGGGTTAGCACAGATACGCAGTATTTT

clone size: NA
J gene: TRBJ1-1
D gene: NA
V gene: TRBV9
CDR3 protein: CASSVDPLGPGAFF
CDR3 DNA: TGTGCCAGCAGCGTAGACCCTCTTGGCCCGGGAGCTTTCTTT

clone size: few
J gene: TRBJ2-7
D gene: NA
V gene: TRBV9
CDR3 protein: CASSVAEGRPYEQYF
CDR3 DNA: TGTGCCAGCAGCGTAGCTGAGGGGAGGCCATACGAGCAGTACTTC

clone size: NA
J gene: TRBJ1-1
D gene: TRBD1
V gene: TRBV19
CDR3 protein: CATIRGRGPPNTEAFF
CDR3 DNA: TGTGCCACCATCCGGGGCAGGGGGCCACCGAACACTGAAGCTTTCTTT

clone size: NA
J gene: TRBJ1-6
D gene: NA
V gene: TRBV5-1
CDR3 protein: CASSTGDGDNSPLHF
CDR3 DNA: TGCGCCAGCAGCACGGGGGACGGTGATAATTCACCCCTCCACTTT

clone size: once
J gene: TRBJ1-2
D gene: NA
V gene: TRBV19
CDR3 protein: CASTPSLLIANGYTF
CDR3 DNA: TGTGCCAGTACCCCTAGTCTTCTGATCGCCAATGGCTACACCTTC

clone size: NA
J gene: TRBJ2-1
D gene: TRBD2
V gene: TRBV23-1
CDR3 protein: CASTPGTSGNGKQFF
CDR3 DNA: TGCGCCAGCACCCCTGGGACTAGCGGGAACGGGAAGCAGTTCTTC

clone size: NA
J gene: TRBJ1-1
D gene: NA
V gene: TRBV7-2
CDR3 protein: CASSLFTDQTEAFF
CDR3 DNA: TGTGCCAGCAGCTTATTTACAGACCAAACTGAAGCTTTCTTT

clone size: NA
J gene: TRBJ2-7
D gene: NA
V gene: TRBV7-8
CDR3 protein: CASSSTQGYGQYF
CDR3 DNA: TGTGCCAGCAGCTCGACACAGGGTTACGGGCAGTACTTC

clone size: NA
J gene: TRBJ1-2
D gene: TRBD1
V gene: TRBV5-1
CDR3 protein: CASSTGTEDYGYTF
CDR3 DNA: TGCGCCAGCAGCACAGGGACAGAGGACTATGGCTACACCTTC

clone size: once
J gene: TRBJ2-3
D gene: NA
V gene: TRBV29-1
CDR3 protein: CSALDRNSITDTQYF
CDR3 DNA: TGCAGCGCTCTCGACAGGAACTCAATCACAGATACGCAGTATTTT

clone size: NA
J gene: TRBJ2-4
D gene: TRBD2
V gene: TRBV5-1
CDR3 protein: CASSPETAILSGGYIQYF
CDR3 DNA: TGCGCCAGCAGCCCCGAGACGGCAATTCTTAGCGGGGGGTACATTCAGTACTTC

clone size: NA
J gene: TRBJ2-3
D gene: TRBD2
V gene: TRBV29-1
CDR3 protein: CSVPETSGRTSSTDTQYF
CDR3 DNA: TGCAGCGTACCTGAGACTAGCGGGAGGACTTCTAGCACAGATACGCAGTATTTT